A single sample is the source of the 31 T cell receptor beta chains below, sequenced in a study of early T cells in non-severe SARS-CoV-2 infection. MiXCR, applied by TCRdb to the 5' RACE reads, yields one record per CDR3 protein. The data hold some 56,000 distinct CDR3 sequences, with about 16% observed a single time. The sequenced sample was whole blood, obtained at baseline. These receptors were obtained from an adult who was a healthcare worker with PCR-confirmed SARS-CoV-2 infection or an uninfected control (not recorded which).

The chain employs TRBV7-6 and TRBJ2-7; 9 bases fit TRBD2. CDR1 SGHVS and CDR2 FNYEAQ come from the germline V gene. The CDR3 length is 15 residues. J lost 9 bases, V lost 0 bases, and 9 bases had no gene match. The CDR3 sequence is CASSLAVAGAIRQYF. Here the CDR3 DNA reads TGTGCCAGCAGCTTAGCGGTAGCGGGGGCCATCAGGCAGTACTTC. Supplemented by reference TRBV7-6 and TRBJ2-7, the full variable domain reads GAGVSQSPRYKVTKRGQDVALRCDPISGHVSLYWYRQALGQGPEFLTYFNYEAQQDKSGLPNDRFSAERPEGSISTLTIQRTEQRDSAMYRCASSLAVAGAIRQYFGPGTRLTVT.

The chain employs TRBV5-1 and TRBJ1-4; unclear D gene. Trimming stripped 0 bases from V and 5 bases from J, with 8 bases between. The CDR3 is 14 amino acids. Germline loops: CDR1 SGHRS, CDR2 YFSETQ. The CDR3 spells CASSLGQPNEKLFF. CDR3 DNA sequence: TGCGCCAGCAGCTTGGGTCAACCAAATGAAAAACTGTTTTTT.

This clonotype was counted ten times or more. The chain is built from TRBV18 and TRBJ2-7; D is perhaps TRBD1 (6 bases). V lost 3 bases, J lost 3 bases, and 15 bases lay in between. From germline, CDR1 is KGHSH and CDR2 LQKENI. The CDR3 runs to 15 residues. The DNA of the CDR3 is TGTGCCAGCTCACCTCCACAGGGTGGTCACTACGAGCAGTACTTC. It translates to CASSPPQGGHYEQYF.

This chain connects TRBV5-6 to TRBJ2-7; perhaps TRBD2 as D (5 bases). Germline values: CDR1 SGHDT, CDR2 YYEEEE. With 0 bases removed from V and 4 bases from J, the gap between germline ends came to 11 bases. The CDR3 spans 14 residues. CDR3: CASSLEHRGYEQYF. The CDR3 nucleotides read TGTGCCAGCAGCTTGGAGCACCGAGGGTACGAGCAGTACTTC.

The rearrangement uses TRBV10-2 and TRBJ2-7; possible D gene TRBD2, 5 bases. The length of the CDR3 is 12 residues. V was shortened by 8 bases and J by 7 bases, with 15 bases between the two germline ends. Germline V lookup: CDR1 WSHSY, CDR2 SAAADI. The CDR3 nucleotides are TGCGCCAGCCTAGTAGGTTCGGGGGAGCAGTACTTC. Protein: CASLVGSGEQYF.

This chain connects TRBV10-3 to TRBJ2-3, with D uncertain. Germline V gives CDR1 ENHRY, CDR2 SYGVKD. The CDR3 spans 14 residues. Deletions cut 2 bases from V and 1 base from J, with 7 bases between. In DNA form, the CDR3 reads TGTGCCATCAGTGAGGGACGGGGCACAGATACGCAGTATTTT. It codes for CAISEGRGTDTQYF.

This clonotype has at least ten counts. The gene calls are TRBV20-1 and TRBJ2-5; D gene unclear. The V end was cut by 3 bases, the J end by 3 bases, with 20 bases between. The germline V gene encodes CDR1 DFQATT and CDR2 SNEGSKA (reference sequence). This CDR3 spans 16 amino acids. The CDR3 reads CSARANPSTGKETQYF. In DNA, the CDR3 is TGCAGTGCTAGGGCCAACCCCTCCACTGGTAAAGAGACCCAGTACTTC.

The rearrangement uses TRBV28 and TRBJ2-3; TRBD2 agrees at 10 bases. Trimming removed 5 bases from V and 0 bases from J; junction bases left unmatched: 8. The CDR3 sequence is 17 residues long. Germline V gene sequence: CDR1 MDHEN, CDR2 SYDVKM. The CDR3 here is CASSGASGGGSTDTQYF. CDR3 in DNA: TGTGCCAGCAGTGGAGCTAGCGGGGGAGGGAGCACAGATACGCAGTATTTT.

The chain combines TRBV6-1 with TRBJ2-5, with a possible D match to TRBD1 (7 bases). V lost 3 bases and J 4 bases, leaving 12 bases between the germline ends. Germline V CDR1 and CDR2: MNHNS, SASEGT. The CDR3 is 14 residues long. This CDR3 reads CASSETGRGETQYF. The CDR3 region has the DNA TGTGCCAGCAGTGAGACAGGGCGGGGAGAGACCCAGTACTTC.

This clonotype was counted between two and nine times. J is TRBJ1-1 and V is TRBV19, with unresolved D. Germline lookup yields CDR1 LNHDA and CDR2 SQIVND (reference sequence). The V gene lost 3 bases and the J gene lost 3 bases, with 8 bases spanning the gap. CDR3 size: 13 residues. CDR3 coding DNA: TGTGCCAGTAGTATTTGGACTGACACTGAAGCTTTCTTT. This gives the protein CASSIWTDTEAFF. Together with reference TRBV19 and TRBJ1-1, the CDR3 gives the full variable domain: DGGITQSPKYLFRKEGQNVTLSCEQNLNHDAMYWYRQDPGQGLRLIYYSQIVNDFQKGDIAEGYSVSREKKESFPLTVTSAQKNPTAFYLCASSIWTDTEAFFGQGTRLTVV.

This clonotype came up a few times. The CDR3 DNA follows: TGTGCCAGCAGCCAAATAGGGGTCGGCACTGAAGCTTTCTTT. It translates to CASSQIGVGTEAFF. J is TRBJ1-1 and V is TRBV14; maybe TRBD1 (5 bases). Trimming cost V 2 bases and J 4 bases, with 11 bases left between them. The CDR3 runs to 14 residues. Germline V lookup: CDR1 SGHDN, CDR2 FVKESK.

This clonotype was counted between two and nine times. The chain couples TRBV29-1 to TRBJ1-1; D unresolved. Germline V gene lookup returns CDR1 SQVTM and CDR2 ANQGSEA. Trimming left V 6 bases short and J 10 bases short, with 12 bases between. The CDR3 is 10 amino acids. The CDR3 coding sequence is TGCAGCGTCGTTGGGAGGAGAGCTTTCTTT. It encodes CSVVGRRAFF. Supplemented by reference TRBV29-1 and TRBJ1-1, the full variable domain reads SAVISQKPSRDICQRGTSLTIQCQVDSQVTMMFWYRQQPGQSLTLIATANQGSEATYESGFVIDKFPISRPNLTFSTLTVSNMSPEDSSIYLCSVVGRRAFFGQGTRLTVV.

The CDR3 bases are TGTGCCAGCAGCTTAACTAGCGGGGCTTATGAGCAGTACTTC. As protein: CASSLTSGAYEQYF. This rearrangement joins TRBV7-6 to TRBJ2-7, with TRBD2 matching over 10 bases. Germline assignment: CDR1 SGHVS and CDR2 FNYEAQ. The length of the CDR3 is 14 residues. The J segment lost 7 bases and the V segment lost 2 bases, leaving 5 bases of the junction unmatched.

In its sample, this clonotype was seen many times. V is TRBV29-1 and J is TRBJ2-3, with 8 nucleotides matching TRBD1. Looked up from germline, CDR1 is SQVTM and CDR2 is ANQGSEA. V lost 6 bases and J lost 2; bases outside the gene matches: 7. The CDR3 spans 14 residues. In nucleotides, the CDR3 is TGCAGCGTCCGGGGACAGGCGACCACAGATACGCAGTATTTT. It codes for CSVRGQATTDTQYF.

The table lists this clonotype with a few counts. The genes are TRBV11-2 and TRBJ1-1; D is perhaps TRBD1 (6 bases). This CDR3 region has 13 residues. V lost 5 bases and J 0 bases, leaving 7 bases between the germline ends. Germline loops: CDR1 SGHAT, CDR2 FQNNGV. CDR3 bases: TGTGCCAGCAGCCGACAGGTGAACACTGAAGCTTTCTTT. It codes for CASSRQVNTEAFF.

This clonotype has a count of ten or more. The chain employs TRBV28 and TRBJ2-7; TRBD1 agrees at 9 bases. The germline gives CDR1 MDHEN, CDR2 SYDVKM. There are 15 residues in the CDR3. J gave up 3 bases and V 6 bases, and 9 bases lay outside the gene matches. The CDR3 region has the DNA TGTGCCAGCAGCTCCACAGGGGGCATTGTCTACGAGCAGTACTTC. Encoded protein: CASSSTGGIVYEQYF. The entire variable domain, with the rest obtained from reference TRBV28 and TRBJ2-7, is as follows: DVKVTQSSRYLVKRTGEKVFLECVQDMDHENMFWYRQDPGLGLRLIYFSYDVKMKEKGDIPEGYSVSREKKERFSLILESASTNQTSMYLCASSSTGGIVYEQYFGPGTRLTVT.

This clonotype is a singleton in its sample. The rearrangement links TRBV30 to TRBJ2-7; 10 bases map to TRBD2. The CDR3 has 14 residues. The trim removed 0 bases at V and 7 bases at J, leaving 6 bases unmatched. Germline CDR1 is GTSNPN and CDR2 is SVGIG (reference sequence). The CDR3: CAWSVLLAGEEQYF. The CDR3 DNA sequence: TGTGCCTGGAGTGTTTTGCTAGCGGGGGAAGAGCAGTACTTC.

Only a few counts were recorded for this clonotype. The rearrangement links TRBV18 to TRBJ2-7; perhaps TRBD1 as D (6 bases). The germline V gene encodes CDR1 KGHSH and CDR2 LQKENI. The CDR3 totals 16 residues. V was pared by 3 bases and J by 4 bases, with 19 bases between. This CDR3 reads CASSPPQTGSEYEQYF. The DNA of the CDR3 is TGTGCCAGCTCACCCCCCCAAACAGGGTCAGAGTACGAGCAGTACTTC.

V is TRBV4-1 and J is TRBJ1-1; 7 bases fit TRBD1. The CDR3 is 14 residues long. Germline CDR1 is MGHRA and CDR2 is YSYEKL. The J segment lost 4 bases and the V segment lost 3 bases, leaving 5 bases of the junction unmatched. The CDR3 bases are TGCGCCAGCAGCCACAACAGGGGCGGCACTGAAGCTTTCTTT. Translating it yields CASSHNRGGTEAFF.

This clonotype was found a few times. This chain joins TRBV11-3 and TRBJ2-5; TRBD1 agrees at 9 bases. The CDR3 sequence is 16 residues long. Unmatched junction bases numbered 10, after V lost 5 bases and J lost 3 bases. Germline CDR1 SGHNT, CDR2 YENEEA. CDR3 region: CASSHSPGQGEETQYF. As DNA, the CDR3 is TGTGCCAGCAGCCATTCACCGGGACAGGGTGAAGAGACCCAGTACTTC.

The chain recombines TRBV20-1 with TRBJ2-1; unclear D gene. In germline, CDR1 is DFQATT, CDR2 SNEGSKA (reference sequence). The length of the CDR3 is 13 residues. V was trimmed by 1 base and J by 2 bases, leaving 6 bases between them. In nucleotides, the CDR3 is TGCAGTGCTAGAGCCAAAACCTACAATGAGCAGTTCTTC. Protein: CSARAKTYNEQFF.

This clonotype was counted only a few times. CDR3 loop: CASSQSSQPYEQYF. Here the CDR3 DNA reads TGTGCCAGCAGCCAATCGAGTCAGCCCTACGAGCAGTACTTC. The J gene is TRBJ2-7, the V gene TRBV14; D call uncertain. Trimming removed 2 bases from V and 2 bases from J, with 10 bases in between. This CDR3 has 14 amino acids. Germline CDR1 reads SGHDN; CDR2 reads FVKESK.

This rearrangement joins TRBV7-2 to TRBJ2-1; 10 bases map to TRBD2. CDR1 is SGHTA and CDR2 is FQGNSA in the germline V gene. The CDR3 is made up of 14 amino acids. Trimming cost V 7 bases and J 4 bases; bases outside gene matches: 4. CDR3 residues: CASTSLAGYNEQFF. For the CDR3, the DNA is TGTGCCAGCACCTCACTAGCGGGGTACAATGAGCAGTTCTTC. Using reference TRBV7-2 and TRBJ2-1 for the parts outside the CDR3, the full variable domain is GAGVSQSPSNKVTEKGKDVELRCDPISGHTALYWYRQSLGQGLEFLIYFQGNSAPDKSGLPSDRFSAERTGGSVSTLTIQRTQQEDSAVYLCASTSLAGYNEQFFGPGTRLTVL.

This clonotype was counted a few times. V usage is TRBV5-4 and J usage is TRBJ2-1, with TRBD2 as a possible D gene (5 bases). Germline values: CDR1 SGHNT, CDR2 YYREEE (reference sequence). The CDR3 is made up of 15 amino acids. Trimming removed 2 bases from V and 2 bases from J, with 11 bases in between. This chain's CDR3 is CASSLVGDTYNEQFF. CDR3 nucleotide sequence: TGTGCCAGCAGCTTAGTGGGAGACACCTACAATGAGCAGTTCTTC.

This clonotype was found a few times. V is TRBV18 and J is TRBJ2-3, with TRBD2 identical over 8 bases. There are 14 residues in the CDR3. CDR1 is KGHSH, CDR2 LQKENI, per germline. V shed 3 bases, J shed 8 bases, and the junction held 7 bases outside the gene matches. In nucleotides, the CDR3 is TGTGCCAGCTCACCCCGGGAGGGGGACGGTACGCAGTATTTT. Its translation: CASSPREGDGTQYF.

This clonotype was seen more than once but under ten times. The chain joins TRBV6-1 to TRBJ2-5; no firm D call. The CDR3 covers 13 residues. Germline V CDR1 and CDR2: MNHNS, SASEGT. V lost 1 base, J lost 5 bases, and 8 bases lay in between. The CDR3 coding sequence is TGTGCCAGCAGTGAAGGCCCTGGGGAGACCCAGTACTTC. As protein: CASSEGPGETQYF.

This clonotype was detected only a few times. The chain recombines TRBV10-2 with TRBJ1-1, with D tentatively TRBD1 (5 bases). This CDR3 contains 15 residues. V shed 9 bases and J shed 7 bases, with 24 bases lying between them. CDR1 and CDR2 from the germline V gene are WSHSY and SAAADI. This chain's CDR3 is CASRGQDSPSIEAFF. CDR3 DNA sequence: TGCGCCAGTCGGGGCCAAGACAGTCCAAGCATTGAAGCTTTCTTT.

This sequence joins TRBV29-1 and TRBJ2-7; either TRBD1 or TRBD2 may fit D (5 bases each). Trimming pared 7 bases from V and 0 bases from J, leaving 16 bases between. CDR1 is SQVTM and CDR2 is ANQGSEA in the germline V gene. The CDR3 is 14 amino acids. CDR3 amino acids: CSAVEGRFSYEQYF. CDR3 DNA sequence: TGCAGCGCTGTTGAGGGGCGTTTCTCCTACGAGCAGTACTTC.

This clonotype occurred many times. The junction does not match germline at one end; this may be a read error. The J gene is TRBJ2-7, the V gene TRBV2, with D hard to call. Germline-derived CDR1 and CDR2 are SNHLY and FYNNEI. The length of the CDR3 is 11 residues. The CDR3 loop is CASSKAYEQYF. The CDR3 coding sequence is TGTGCCAGCAGTAAAGCTTACGAGCAGTACTTC.

Only a few counts were recorded for this clonotype. The chain employs TRBV7-9 and TRBJ2-7; no firm D call. V lost 4 bases, J lost 4 bases, and 14 bases lay in between. The germline gives CDR1 SEHNR, CDR2 FQNEAQ (reference sequence). The CDR3 sequence is 14 residues long. The CDR3 nucleotides are TGTGCCAGCAGCTGTCAAACTTTCAAGTACGAGCAGTACTTC. Its translation is CASSCQTFKYEQYF. Looking up the rest from reference TRBV7-9 and TRBJ2-7 gives the full variable domain: DTGVSQNPRHKITKRGQNVTFRCDPISEHNRLYWYRQTLGQGPEFLTYFQNEAQLEKSRLLSDRFSAERPKGSFSTLEIQRTEQGDSAMYLCASSCQTFKYEQYFGPGTRLTVT.

The rearrangement uses TRBV6-7 and TRBJ1-1; D possibly corresponds to TRBD1 (6 bases). TRBV6-7 is identified as an open reading frame with a role that is uncertain. This CDR3 is 16 amino acids long. V was clipped by 8 bases and J by 1 base, with 20 bases between them. DNA of the CDR3: TGTGCCAGCCGACCCAGGGCAGGGGAGGCGAACACTGAAGCTTTCTTT. Amino acid sequence: CASRPRAGEANTEAFF.